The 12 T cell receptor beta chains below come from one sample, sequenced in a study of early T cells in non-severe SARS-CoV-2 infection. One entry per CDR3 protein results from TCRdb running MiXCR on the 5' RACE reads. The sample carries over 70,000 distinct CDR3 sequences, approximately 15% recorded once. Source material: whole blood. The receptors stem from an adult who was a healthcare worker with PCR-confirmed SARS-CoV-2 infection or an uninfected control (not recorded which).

CDR3: CASSVTSGVKETQYF. CDR3 nucleotide sequence: TGTGCCAGCAGTGTGACTAGCGGGGTTAAAGAGACCCAGTACTTC. The J gene is TRBJ2-5, the V gene TRBV27, with 11 bases matching TRBD2. Germline V CDR1 and CDR2: MNHEY, SMNVEV (reference sequence). J was trimmed by 3 bases and V by 5 bases; bases with no gene match: 5. The CDR3 has 15 amino acids.

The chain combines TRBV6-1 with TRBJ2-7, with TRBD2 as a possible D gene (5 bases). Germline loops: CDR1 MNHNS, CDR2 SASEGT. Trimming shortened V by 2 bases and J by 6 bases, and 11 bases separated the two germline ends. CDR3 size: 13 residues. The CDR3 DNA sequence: TGTGCCAGCAGTGAAACGGGATGGAGCGAGCAGTACTTC. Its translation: CASSETGWSEQYF.

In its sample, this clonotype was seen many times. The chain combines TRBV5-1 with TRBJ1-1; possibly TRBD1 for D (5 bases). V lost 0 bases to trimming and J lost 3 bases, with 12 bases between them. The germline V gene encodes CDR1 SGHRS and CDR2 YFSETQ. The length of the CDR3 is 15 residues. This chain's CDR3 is CASSLETVIDTEAFF. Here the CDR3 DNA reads TGCGCCAGCAGCTTGGAGACAGTCATCGACACTGAAGCTTTCTTT.

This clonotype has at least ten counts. The CDR3 region is CASSQRYSTDTQYF. In DNA form, the CDR3 reads TGCGCCAGCAGCCAACGCTATAGCACAGATACGCAGTATTTT. The chain is built from TRBV4-1 and TRBJ2-3, with unresolved D. Deletions cut 2 bases from V and 0 bases from J, with 6 bases between. CDR3 length equals 14 residues. Germline assignment: CDR1 MGHRA and CDR2 YSYEKL.

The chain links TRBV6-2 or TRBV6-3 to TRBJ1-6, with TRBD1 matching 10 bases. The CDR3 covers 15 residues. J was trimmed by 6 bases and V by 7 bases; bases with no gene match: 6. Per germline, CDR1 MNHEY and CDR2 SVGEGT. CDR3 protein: CASKTGGGSNSPLHF. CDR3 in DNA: TGTGCCAGCAAGACAGGGGGCGGATCTAATTCACCCCTCCACTTT.

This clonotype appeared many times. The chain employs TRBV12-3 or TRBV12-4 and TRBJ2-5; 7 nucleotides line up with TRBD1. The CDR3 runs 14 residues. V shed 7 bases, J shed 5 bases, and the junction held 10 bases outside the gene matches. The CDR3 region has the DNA TGTGCCAGCACTCCCCACAGGGGTAGTGAGACCCAGTACTTC. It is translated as CASTPHRGSETQYF.

CDR3 sequence: CASSTGTGAGKLFF. In nucleotides, the CDR3 is TGTGCCAGCAGCACCGGGACAGGGGCTGGGAAACTGTTTTTT. The chain carries TRBV5-6 and TRBJ1-4, with TRBD1 matching 10 bases. V dropped 4 bases and J dropped 11; count of bases not matched to a gene: 8. Germline CDR1 is SGHDT and CDR2 is YYEEEE. The CDR3 contains 14 residues.

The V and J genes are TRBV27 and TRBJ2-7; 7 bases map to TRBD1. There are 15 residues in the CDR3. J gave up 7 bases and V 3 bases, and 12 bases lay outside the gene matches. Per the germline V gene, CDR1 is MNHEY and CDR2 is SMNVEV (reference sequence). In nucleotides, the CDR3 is TGTGCCAGCAGTTTTACAGGGGCTGGGGCCCAGGAGCAGTACTTC. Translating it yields CASSFTGAGAQEQYF.

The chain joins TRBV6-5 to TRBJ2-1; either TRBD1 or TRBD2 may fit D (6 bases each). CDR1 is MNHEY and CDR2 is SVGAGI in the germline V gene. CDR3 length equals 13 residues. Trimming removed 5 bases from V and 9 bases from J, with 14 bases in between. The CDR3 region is CASSATGAGEQFF. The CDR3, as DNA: TGTGCCAGCAGTGCTACGGGGGCAGGTGAGCAGTTCTTC.

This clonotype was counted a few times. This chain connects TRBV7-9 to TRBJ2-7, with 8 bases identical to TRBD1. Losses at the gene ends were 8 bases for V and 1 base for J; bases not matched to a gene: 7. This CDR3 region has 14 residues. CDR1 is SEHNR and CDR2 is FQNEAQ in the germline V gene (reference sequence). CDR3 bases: TGTGCCAGCGCCAAAAGACAGGGGTCCTACGAGCAGTACTTC. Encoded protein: CASAKRQGSYEQYF.

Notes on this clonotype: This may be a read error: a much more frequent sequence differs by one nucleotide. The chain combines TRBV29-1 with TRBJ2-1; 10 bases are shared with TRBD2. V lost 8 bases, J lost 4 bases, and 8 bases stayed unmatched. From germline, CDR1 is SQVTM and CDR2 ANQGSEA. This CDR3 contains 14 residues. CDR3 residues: CSMDLAGAYNEQFF. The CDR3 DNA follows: TGCAGCATGGACCTAGCGGGAGCTTACAATGAGCAGTTCTTC.

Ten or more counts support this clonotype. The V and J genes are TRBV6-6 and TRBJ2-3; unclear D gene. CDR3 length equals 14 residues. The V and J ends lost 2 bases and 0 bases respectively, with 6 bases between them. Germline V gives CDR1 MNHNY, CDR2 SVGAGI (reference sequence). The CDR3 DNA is TGTGCCAGCAGTTACATTTCTAGCACAGATACGCAGTATTTT. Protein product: CASSYISSTDTQYF.